These 27 T cell receptor beta chains came from one sample sequenced in a study of T cells in Graves' hyperthyroidism and ophthalmopathy (dated by TCRdb to the late 2010s). The method behind the library was multiplex PCR. The sequencer listed for this sample is Illumina HiSeq 2000. Amplification of TCR beta CDR3 regions was carried out from RNA transcripts. The TCR CDR3 was subjected to a first round of RT-PCR using the HTBI primer set and the Qiagen OneStep RT-PCR kit. The public reads were quality trimmed at Q25 with fastp and then assembled into clones with MiXCR by TCRdb, keeping productive beta chains. Rows are combined by CDR3 protein, so each entry shows the most common genes and DNA. For this sample there are about 640,000 distinct CDR3 sequences; 20% appear just once. The top ten clones comprise 34% of the sample. Sequencing input: blood. Receptors were obtained from a man aged 25 to 40 with Graves' ophthalmopathy.

This clonotype was seen a handful of times. CDR3 protein: CASSQGWGTVSGANVLTF. The CDR3 nucleotides read TGCGCCAGCAGCCAAGGTTGGGGAACGGTCTCTGGGGCCAACGTCCTGACTTTC. The rearrangement joins TRBV4-1 to TRBJ2-6; the D is unclear. Trimming cost V 1 base and J 0 bases, with 13 bases left between them. Germline V gene lookup returns CDR1 MGHRA and CDR2 YSYEKL. The CDR3 runs to 18 residues.

This clonotype was counted at least ten times. This chain joins TRBV12-3 or TRBV12-4 and TRBJ2-7; no clear D. Trimming shortened V by 3 bases and J by 1 base, and 10 bases separated the two germline ends. The CDR3 is 14 residues long. DNA of the CDR3: TGTGCCAGCAGTTTGAGCGTATTATCCTACGAGCAGTACTTC. This translates into CASSLSVLSYEQYF.

This clonotype was observed many times. This chain connects TRBV20-1 to TRBJ1-4; 9 nucleotides match TRBD1. Germline V gene data show CDR1 as DFQATT and CDR2 as SNEGSKA (reference sequence). The V and J ends lost 5 bases and 8 bases, in that order; junction bases with no gene match: 6. CDR3 size: 13 residues. This CDR3 is CSARTGETEKLFF. CDR3 DNA sequence: TGCAGTGCTCGGACAGGGGAAACCGAAAAACTGTTTTTT.

This clonotype was picked up many times. The V and J genes are TRBV11-2 and TRBJ1-5; D ambiguous. Germline V gene sequence: CDR1 SGHAT, CDR2 FQNNGV. This CDR3 region has 13 residues. With 0 bases removed from V and 6 bases from J, the gap between germline ends came to 6 bases. The CDR3 sequence: CASSLDPLQPQHF. CDR3 DNA: TGTGCCAGCAGCTTAGATCCCCTTCAGCCCCAGCATTTT.

Many counts were recorded for this clonotype. This chain joins TRBV30 and TRBJ1-2; TRBD1 matches at 7 bases. Trimming took 3 bases from V and 5 from J; bases not matched to a gene: 3. The CDR3 runs 12 residues. Germline V gives CDR1 GTSNPN, CDR2 SVGIG (reference sequence). In DNA, the CDR3 is TGTGCCTGGAGCGGACAGGTTTATGGCTACACCTTC. This encodes CAWSGQVYGYTF. Based on the CDR3 plus reference TRBV30 and TRBJ1-2, the full variable domain is SQTIHQWPATLVQPVGSPLSLECTVEGTSNPNLYWYRQAAGRGLQLLFYSVGIGQISSEVPQNLSASRPQDRQFILSSKKLLLSDSGFYLCAWSGQVYGYTFGSGTRLTVV.

This clonotype was seen ten or more times. The chain uses TRBV5-1 and TRBJ1-1, with D possibly matching TRBD1 (5 bases). V was trimmed by 1 base and J by 1 base, leaving 11 bases between them. The CDR3 contains 15 residues. Per the germline V gene, CDR1 is SGHRS and CDR2 is YFSETQ. This CDR3 is CASSLSGGENTEAFF. The CDR3 region has the DNA TGCGCCAGCAGCTTGTCCGGGGGAGAGAACACTGAAGCTTTCTTT.

The chain employs TRBV20-1 and TRBJ1-6; D ambiguous. The CDR3 contains 14 residues. V gave up 3 bases and J gave up 8 bases, with 14 bases separating them. Germline V gene lookup returns CDR1 DFQATT and CDR2 SNEGSKA (reference sequence). CDR3 amino acids: CSARELDWDSPLHF. The CDR3 DNA follows: TGCAGTGCTAGGGAATTAGACTGGGATTCACCCCTCCACTTT.

This chain connects TRBV6-1 to TRBJ2-3, with TRBD1 identical over 8 bases. The CDR3 extends over 18 amino acids. Germline V lookup: CDR1 MNHNS, CDR2 SASEGT. Trimming took 3 bases from V and 3 from J; bases not matched to a gene: 14. The DNA for the CDR3 is TGTGCCAGCAGTGAGCAGGGGGCGCGGCGGGGTAATACAGATACGCAGTATTTT. This sequence encodes CASSEQGARRGNTDTQYF.

The sample holds a few counts of this clonotype. The rearrangement joins TRBV6-1 to TRBJ1-2, with D possibly TRBD1 on 6 matching bases. The V gene lost 6 bases and the J gene lost 7 bases, with 15 bases spanning the gap. Germline lookup yields CDR1 MNHNS and CDR2 SASEGT. The CDR3 is made up of 13 amino acids. CDR3 sequence reads: CASRDRAAGGYTF. In DNA form, the CDR3 reads TGTGCCAGCAGGGACAGAGCTGCCGGTGGCTACACCTTC.

This clonotype was counted only a few times. The V and J genes are TRBV7-9 and TRBJ1-2; 8 bases are a match to TRBD1. Germline V gene lookup returns CDR1 SEHNR and CDR2 FQNEAQ (reference sequence). Trimming took 5 bases from V and 9 from J; bases not matched to a gene: 14. This CDR3 spans 15 amino acids. The CDR3 nucleotides are TGTGCCAGCAGCCGTAAAAAGGACAGGGTAGTCAGCTACACCTTC. The encoded protein is CASSRKKDRVVSYTF.

The chain joins TRBV5-1 to TRBJ2-2; D remains unclear. Germline CDR1 reads SGHRS; CDR2 reads YFSETQ. This CDR3 spans 14 amino acids. Trimming left V 5 bases short and J 7 bases short, with 15 bases between. The CDR3 bases are TGCGCCAGCAGTCCTAGAGTCGGTAACGGGGAGCTGTTTTTT. Its translation: CASSPRVGNGELFF.

This clonotype was observed once. This chain links TRBV12-3 or TRBV12-4 with TRBJ2-1; the D gene is possibly TRBD2 (5 bases). The CDR3 runs 17 residues. V lost 5 bases to trimming and J lost 2 bases, with 19 bases between them. CDR3 sequence reads: CASSLYSQAVTYNEQFF. CDR3 bases: TGTGCCAGCAGTCTATATTCGCAAGCGGTAACCTACAATGAGCAGTTCTTC.

This clonotype has a count of ten or more. The V gene is TRBV6-1, the J gene TRBJ2-7; no definite D call. This CDR3 has 13 amino acids. Germline CDR1 MNHNS, CDR2 SASEGT. V lost 1 base to trimming and J lost 1 base, with 5 bases between them. The CDR3 region is CASSEDRSYEQYF. CDR3 nucleotide sequence: TGTGCCAGCAGTGAAGACAGATCCTACGAGCAGTACTTC.

This clonotype was counted at least ten times. V and J are TRBV28 and TRBJ1-5; D may be TRBD1 (6 bases). This CDR3 is 15 amino acids long. From germline, CDR1 is MDHEN and CDR2 SYDVKM. Deletions cut 3 bases from V and 2 bases from J, with 11 bases between. CDR3 protein: CASSLRGAGNQPQHF. The CDR3 bases are TGTGCCAGCAGTTTGAGGGGGGCAGGCAATCAGCCCCAGCATTTT.

The chain uses TRBV19 and TRBJ1-1; D gene ambiguous. The length of the CDR3 is 13 residues. V was cut by 4 bases and J by 1 base, with 7 bases left in between. Germline V CDR1 and CDR2: LNHDA, SQIVND (reference sequence). As DNA, the CDR3 is TGTGCCAGTAGTAATACGGGGAACACTGAAGCTTTCTTT. Its protein is CASSNTGNTEAFF.

This clonotype was counted only a few times. The V call is TRBV7-2, the J call TRBJ2-7; TRBD2 aligns across 14 bases. V trimming: 1 base; J trimming: 2 bases; junction bases outside the gene matches: 13. Germline lookup yields CDR1 SGHTA and CDR2 FQGNSA. This CDR3 region has 20 residues. CDR3 coding DNA: TGTGCCAGCAGCTTAGGGGGAGGGACTAGCGGGAGAGATACCCCCTACGAGCAGTACTTC. This gives the protein CASSLGGGTSGRDTPYEQYF.

This clonotype was seen ten or more times. V usage is TRBV24-1 and J usage is TRBJ2-5, with TRBD2 matching 11 bases. CDR1 is KGHDR and CDR2 is SFDVKD in the germline V gene. V lost 3 bases to trimming and J lost 5 bases; unmatched junction nucleotides: 7. The CDR3 spans 16 residues. The CDR3: CATSDMVAGGRETQYF. In DNA form, the CDR3 reads TGTGCCACCAGTGATATGGTAGCGGGAGGGAGGGAGACCCAGTACTTC.

The chain uses TRBV7-2 and TRBJ2-3; TRBD2 aligns across 10 bases. V lost 6 bases and J lost 1; bases outside the gene matches: 13. The CDR3 is 18 amino acids. Germline CDR1 is SGHTA and CDR2 is FQGNSA. The CDR3 sequence is CASRKQPLAGEGTDTQYF. The CDR3 bases are TGTGCCAGCAGAAAACAACCCCTAGCGGGAGAGGGCACAGATACGCAGTATTTT. Looking up the rest from reference TRBV7-2 and TRBJ2-3 gives the full variable domain: GAGVSQSPSNKVTEKGKDVELRCDPISGHTALYWYRQSLGQGLEFLIYFQGNSAPDKSGLPSDRFSAERTGGSVSTLTIQRTQQEDSAVYLCASRKQPLAGEGTDTQYFGPGTRLTVL.

This clonotype came up a few times. The chain links TRBV20-1 to TRBJ2-3, with D possibly TRBD2 on 6 matching bases. V lost 0 bases and J 6 bases, leaving 13 bases between the germline ends. CDR1 is DFQATT, CDR2 SNEGSKA, per germline (reference sequence). The length of the CDR3 is 14 residues. CDR3 protein: CSARDLAAGDTQYF. In nucleotides, the CDR3 is TGCAGTGCTAGAGATCTCGCCGCGGGGGATACGCAGTATTTT.

At least ten counts were recorded for this clonotype. This rearrangement joins TRBV7-3 to TRBJ2-3; TRBD2 might be the D (6 bases). The V end was cut by 1 base, the J end by 4 bases, with 9 bases between. The V gene's germline CDR1 is SGHTA and CDR2 FQGTGA. The CDR3 consists of 14 residues. The CDR3: CASSLIGSADTQYF. The CDR3 DNA is TGTGCCAGCAGCTTAATCGGGAGTGCAGATACGCAGTATTTT.

This clonotype was observed a handful of times. This chain connects TRBV20-1 to TRBJ2-7, with D hard to call. Trimming removed 0 bases at V and 0 bases at J, with 6 bases between. The CDR3 has 13 amino acids. Germline CDR1 and CDR2: DFQATT and SNEGSKA (reference sequence). In DNA, the CDR3 is TGCAGTGCTAGAGACTACAGCTCCTACGAGCAGTACTTC. Protein: CSARDYSSYEQYF.

The table lists this clonotype with a few counts. The gene calls are TRBV5-4 and TRBJ2-2, with 8 bases matching TRBD1. Trimming at V came to 0 bases and at J to 7 bases, leaving 2 bases not matched to a gene. This CDR3 has 14 amino acids. From germline, CDR1 is SGHNT and CDR2 YYREEE (reference sequence). The CDR3 sequence is CASSLAQGGGELFF. Here the CDR3 DNA reads TGTGCCAGCAGCTTGGCACAGGGGGGCGGGGAGCTGTTTTTT.

This clonotype showed up many times. The chain joins TRBV28 to TRBJ2-1; no reliable D call. The CDR3 extends over 15 amino acids. CDR1 MDHEN and CDR2 SYDVKM come from the germline V gene. The V end was cut by 6 bases, the J end by 0 bases, with 12 bases between. CDR3 sequence reads: CASRGSQSSYNEQFF. In DNA form, the CDR3 reads TGTGCCAGCAGGGGCTCCCAGAGCTCCTACAATGAGCAGTTCTTC.

This chain links TRBV7-6 with TRBJ2-7; D remains ambiguous. This CDR3 is built from 13 residues. V lost 4 bases to trimming and J lost 3 bases, with 10 bases between them. Germline V lookup: CDR1 SGHVS, CDR2 FNYEAQ. The CDR3 here is CASSSPANYEQYF. The CDR3 DNA follows: TGTGCCAGCAGCTCCCCGGCAAACTACGAGCAGTACTTC.

The chain's CDR3 is CASSSTSGSETQYF. The CDR3 DNA sequence: TGCGCCAGCAGCAGTACTAGCGGGAGTGAGACCCAGTACTTC. The gene calls are TRBV5-1 and TRBJ2-5; TRBD2 matches 11 bases. Germline V gives CDR1 SGHRS, CDR2 YFSETQ. Trimming took 4 bases from V and 5 from J; bases not matched to a gene: 4. The CDR3 sequence is 14 residues long.

The gene calls are TRBV3-1 and TRBJ2-7; a weak D match, TRBD1 (6 bases). Trimming removed 3 bases at V and 0 bases at J, with 9 bases between. The CDR3 is made up of 14 amino acids. CDR1 is LGHDT, CDR2 YNNKEL, per germline (reference sequence). This CDR3 reads CASSQTDSSYEQYF. The CDR3 DNA is TGTGCCAGCAGCCAGACGGACAGCTCCTACGAGCAGTACTTC.

This clonotype has only a few counts. V is TRBV7-3 and J is TRBJ2-2; D not resolved. Per germline, CDR1 SGHTA and CDR2 FQGTGA. V was trimmed by 2 bases and J by 7 bases, leaving 11 bases between them. The CDR3 sequence is 14 residues long. In DNA, the CDR3 is TGTGCCAGCAGCTTAGATCGTGGGAACGGGGAGCTGTTTTTT. Amino acid sequence: CASSLDRGNGELFF.